The TCR beta chain described here comes from a study of T cell clones after liver transplantation (dated by TCRdb to between 2018 and 2021). General notes on the study: Samples were obtained from ITN030ST, a randomized trial in which withdrawal of immunosuppression was attempted within 2 years of liver transplantation. Donor-reactive T cell clones were identified by TCRbeta sequencing following a pre-transplant mixed lymphocyte reaction and were subsequently tracked in post-transplant blood. Third party-reactive TCRbeta sequences from pre-transplant MLRs were also identified as an antigen-independent comparator for donor-reactive sequences. Three of the eight recipients were HCV-positive; the others were transplanted for non-autoimmune, non-viral indications. Until randomization at 12-24 months post-transplant, subjects were given standard immunosuppression, with no induction therapy. Tolerance was defined as complete withdrawal of immunosuppression for at least one year without a rise in liver enzymes beyond twice the upper limit of normal. Blood samples were collected pre-transplant, then pre-randomization ahead of withdrawal, and finally post-randomization once withdrawal had either been completed or failed. The studied cohort comprised 8 liver transplant recipients, 3 classified as tolerant and 5 as non-tolerant.

Frozen genomic DNA underwent high-throughput TCRbeta CDR3 sequencing by immunoSEQ, including PCR amplification, mapping, bias correction and internal controls. On the study's bioinformatics: Productive rearrangements were retained, and unique TCRbeta sequences were defined by the CDR3 nucleotide sequence together with the V and J gene. A sequence counted as donor-reactive only if the sequence showed at least 5-fold expansion in CFSE-low cells compared with unstimulated pre-transplant cells and had a frequency of at least 0.01%. Per-subject minimum frequency thresholds, based on the lowest-template unstimulated sample, ensured at least 90% detection power. Jensen-Shannon divergence between the top 1000 TCRbeta sequences post-transplant and pre-transplant was used to measure repertoire turnover. Two-sided Fisher's exact tests were used to test for changes in how often donor-reactive sequences were detected. TCRdb obtained this table from immuneACCESS and retained in-frame rearrangements with V and J assigned. These tables miss some clones; where compared with another copy, unresolved V genes account for less than half of the shortfall, and the remainder is unexplained. The DNA was the basis for D and trimming; V, J and clone size are from that table. A total of roughly 97,000 clones appear in this sample, 75% to 85% of them only once. Roughly 0.9% of the sample comes from the top ten.

Comment on this clone: It has no known antigen specificity. Base qualities are not at hand, and no much larger clone is one base apart.

CDR1 SQVTM and CDR2 ANQGSEA are derived from the germline V gene. The CDR3 goes from the cysteine to the phenylalanine over 12 residues. The CDR3 DNA has 36 bases and is translated from base 1. Trimming removed 4 bases from V and 4 bases from J, leaving 10 bases between the germline ends. Summary of the overall study and its limitations: After accounting for repertoire turnover, donor-reactive detection was significantly reduced in 7 of 8 subjects for CD4 and 8 of 8 for CD8. Without allograft tissue specimens, donor-reactive T cells may have migrated into the graft rather than being deleted. Because of small, heterogeneous patient numbers and non-standardized post-transplant time points, the conclusions were only preliminary. In two subjects, low numbers of available donor cells limited the measurable donor-reactive repertoire. Donor-reactive sequences declined more than third party-reactive ones, suggesting partial antigen-specific deletion unrelated to withdrawal success. A significant post-transplant decrease in circulating donor-reactive CD4 TCRbeta sequences was observed in 5 of 8 subjects, irrespective of tolerance or HCV status.

The time point label of this sample denotes: pre-transplant. Unstimulated PBMCs, after thawing, were stained for CD3, CD4 and CD8 and then FACS-sorted into CD3+CD4+ and CD3+CD8+ populations. All 8 studied subjects were randomized to withdrawal of immunosuppression. The Qiagen DNeasy Blood and Tissue Kit was used for isolation of genomic DNA. The V and J segments used are TRBV29-1 and TRBJ1-1; no D gene call is confident. This TCR was sampled from a human donor who received a liver transplant. The specimen was CD4+ T cells from blood, collected before liver transplant. The CDR3 protein sequence reads: CSVVRVSTEAFF. The DNA reads TGCAGCGTTGTTAGGGTGAGCACTGAAGCTTTCTTT.